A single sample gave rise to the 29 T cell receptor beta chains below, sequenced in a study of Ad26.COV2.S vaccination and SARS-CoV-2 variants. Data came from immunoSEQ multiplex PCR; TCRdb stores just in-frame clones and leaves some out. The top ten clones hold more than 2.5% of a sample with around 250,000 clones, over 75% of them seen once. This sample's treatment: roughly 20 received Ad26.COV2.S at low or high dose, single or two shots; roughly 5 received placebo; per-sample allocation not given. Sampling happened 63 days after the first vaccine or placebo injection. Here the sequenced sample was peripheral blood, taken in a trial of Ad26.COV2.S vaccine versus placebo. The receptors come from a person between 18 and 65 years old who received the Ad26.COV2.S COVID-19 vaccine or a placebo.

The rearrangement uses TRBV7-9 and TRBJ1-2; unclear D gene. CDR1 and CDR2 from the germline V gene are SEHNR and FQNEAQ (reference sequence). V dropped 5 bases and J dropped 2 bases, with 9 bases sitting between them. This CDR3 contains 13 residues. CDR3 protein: CASSPGENYGYTF. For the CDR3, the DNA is TGTGCCAGCAGCCCCGGGGAAAACTATGGCTACACCTTC.

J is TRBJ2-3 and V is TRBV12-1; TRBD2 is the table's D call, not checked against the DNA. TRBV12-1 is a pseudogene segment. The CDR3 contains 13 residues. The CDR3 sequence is CASSSFITDTQYF. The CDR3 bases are TGTGCCAGCAGCTCCTTTATCACAGATACGCAGTATTTT.

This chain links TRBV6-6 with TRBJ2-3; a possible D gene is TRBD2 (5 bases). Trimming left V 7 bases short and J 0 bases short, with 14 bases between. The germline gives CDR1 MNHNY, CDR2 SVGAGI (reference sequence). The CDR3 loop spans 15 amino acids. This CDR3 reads CASTLSGSSTDTQYF. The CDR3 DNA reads TGTGCCAGCACCCTAAGCGGTTCTAGCACAGATACGCAGTATTTT.

CDR3 in amino acids: CASSSGTSPYEQYF. As DNA, the CDR3 is TGTGCCAGCAGCTCCGGGACAAGCCCCTACGAGCAGTACTTC. The chain carries TRBV5-4 and TRBJ2-7; D is perhaps TRBD1 (6 bases). The CDR3 consists of 14 residues. V was cut by 3 bases and J by 2 bases, with 12 bases left in between. The germline V gene encodes CDR1 SGHNT and CDR2 YYREEE (reference sequence). Full variable domain (rest looked up from reference TRBV5-4 and TRBJ2-7): ETGVTQSPTHLIKTRGQQVTLRCSSQSGHNTVSWYQQALGQGPQFIFQYYREEENGRGNFPPRFSGLQFPNYSSELNVNALELDDSALYLCASSSGTSPYEQYFGPGTRLTVT.

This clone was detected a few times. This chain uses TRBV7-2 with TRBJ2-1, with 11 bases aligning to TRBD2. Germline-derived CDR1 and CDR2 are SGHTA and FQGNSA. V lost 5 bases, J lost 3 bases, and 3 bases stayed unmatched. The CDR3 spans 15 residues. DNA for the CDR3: TGTGCCAGCAGCCTTAGCGGGAGGGGCTACAATGAGCAGTTCTTC. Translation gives CASSLSGRGYNEQFF.

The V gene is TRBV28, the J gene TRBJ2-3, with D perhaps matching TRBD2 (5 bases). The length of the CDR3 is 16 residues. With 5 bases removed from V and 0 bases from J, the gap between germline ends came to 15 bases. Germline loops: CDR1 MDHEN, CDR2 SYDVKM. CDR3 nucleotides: TGTGCCAGCAGTGCCGGGATATTTTCTAGCACAGATACGCAGTATTTT. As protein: CASSAGIFSSTDTQYF. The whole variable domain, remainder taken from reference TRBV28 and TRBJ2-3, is DVKVTQSSRYLVKRTGEKVFLECVQDMDHENMFWYRQDPGLGLRLIYFSYDVKMKEKGDIPEGYSVSREKKERFSLILESASTNQTSMYLCASSAGIFSSTDTQYFGPGTRLTVL.

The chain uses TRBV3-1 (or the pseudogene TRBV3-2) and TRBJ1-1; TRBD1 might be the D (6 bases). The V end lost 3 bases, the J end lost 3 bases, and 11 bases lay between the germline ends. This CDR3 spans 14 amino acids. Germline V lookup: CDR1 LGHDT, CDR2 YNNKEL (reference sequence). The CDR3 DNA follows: TGTGCCAGCAGCCAGGGGGCAGGGCACACTGAAGCTTTCTTT. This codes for CASSQGAGHTEAFF.

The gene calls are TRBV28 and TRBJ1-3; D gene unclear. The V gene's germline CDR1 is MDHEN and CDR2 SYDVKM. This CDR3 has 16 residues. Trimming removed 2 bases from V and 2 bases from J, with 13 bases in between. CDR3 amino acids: CASSLRGIWAGNTIYF. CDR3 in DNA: TGTGCCAGCAGTTTACGAGGGATTTGGGCTGGAAACACCATATATTTT.

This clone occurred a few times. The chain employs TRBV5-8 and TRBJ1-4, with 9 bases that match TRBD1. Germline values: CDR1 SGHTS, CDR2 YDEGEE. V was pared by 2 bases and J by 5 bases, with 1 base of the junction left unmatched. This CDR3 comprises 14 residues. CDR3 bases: TGTGCCAGCAGCTTTGGACAGGGGAATGAAAAACTGTTTTTT. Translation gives CASSFGQGNEKLFF.

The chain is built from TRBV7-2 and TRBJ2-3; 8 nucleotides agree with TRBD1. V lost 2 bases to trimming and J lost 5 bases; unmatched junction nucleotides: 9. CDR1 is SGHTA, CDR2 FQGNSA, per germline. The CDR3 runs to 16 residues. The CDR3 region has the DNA TGTGCCAGCAGCTTAAGTTTAGGACAGGGCTTAGATACGCAGTATTTT. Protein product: CASSLSLGQGLDTQYF.

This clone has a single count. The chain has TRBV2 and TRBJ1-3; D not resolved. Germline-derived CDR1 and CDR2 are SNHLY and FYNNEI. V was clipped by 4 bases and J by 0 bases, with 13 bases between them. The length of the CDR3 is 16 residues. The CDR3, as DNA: TGTGCCAGCAGTGTCTCCGGACTGATCTCTGGAAACACCATATATTTT. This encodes CASSVSGLISGNTIYF.

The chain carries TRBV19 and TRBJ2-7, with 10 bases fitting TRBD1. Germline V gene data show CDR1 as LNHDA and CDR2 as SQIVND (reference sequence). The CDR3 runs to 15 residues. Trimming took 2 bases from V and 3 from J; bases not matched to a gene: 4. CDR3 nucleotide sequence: TGTGCCAGTAGTATACGGACAGGGGGGATCTACGAGCAGTACTTC. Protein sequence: CASSIRTGGIYEQYF.

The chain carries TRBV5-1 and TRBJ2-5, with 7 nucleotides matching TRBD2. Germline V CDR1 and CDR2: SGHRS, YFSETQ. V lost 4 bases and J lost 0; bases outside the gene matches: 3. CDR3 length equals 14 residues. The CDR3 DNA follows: TGCGCCAGCAGCCCCGGGACTAACCAAGAGACCCAGTACTTC. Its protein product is CASSPGTNQETQYF.

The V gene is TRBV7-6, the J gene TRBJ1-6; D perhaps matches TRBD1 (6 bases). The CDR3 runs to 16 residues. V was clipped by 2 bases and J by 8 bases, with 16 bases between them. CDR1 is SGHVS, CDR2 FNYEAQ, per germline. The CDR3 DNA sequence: TGTGCCAGCAGCTTAACCCCATCAGGGGATGATTCACCCCTCCACTTT. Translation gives CASSLTPSGDDSPLHF.

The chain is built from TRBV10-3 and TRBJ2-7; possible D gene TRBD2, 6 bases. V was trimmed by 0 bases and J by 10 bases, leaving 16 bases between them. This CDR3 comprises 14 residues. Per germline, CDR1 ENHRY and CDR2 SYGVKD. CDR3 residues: CAISESGGVADQYF. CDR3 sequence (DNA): TGTGCCATCAGTGAGTCGGGTGGGGTAGCGGACCAGTACTTC.

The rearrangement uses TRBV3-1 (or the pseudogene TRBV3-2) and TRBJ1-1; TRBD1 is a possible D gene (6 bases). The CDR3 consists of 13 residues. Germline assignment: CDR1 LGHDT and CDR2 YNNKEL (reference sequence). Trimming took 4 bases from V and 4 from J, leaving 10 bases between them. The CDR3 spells CASSRAGVTEAFF. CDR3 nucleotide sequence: TGTGCCAGCAGCCGGGCAGGGGTCACTGAAGCTTTCTTT.

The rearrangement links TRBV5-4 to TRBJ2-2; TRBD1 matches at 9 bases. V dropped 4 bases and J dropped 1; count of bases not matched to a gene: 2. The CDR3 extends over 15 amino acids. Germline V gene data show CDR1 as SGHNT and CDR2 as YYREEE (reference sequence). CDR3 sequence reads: CASSPGQGNTGELFF. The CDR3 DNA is TGTGCCAGCAGCCCGGGACAGGGGAACACCGGGGAGCTGTTTTTT.

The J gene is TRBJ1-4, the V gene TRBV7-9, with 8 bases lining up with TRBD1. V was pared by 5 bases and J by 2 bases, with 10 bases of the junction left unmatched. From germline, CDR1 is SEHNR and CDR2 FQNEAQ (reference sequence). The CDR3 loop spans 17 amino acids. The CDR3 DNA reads TGTGCCAGCAGCCCTAGGACAGGGCACACCACTAATGAAAAACTGTTTTTT. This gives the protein CASSPRTGHTTNEKLFF.

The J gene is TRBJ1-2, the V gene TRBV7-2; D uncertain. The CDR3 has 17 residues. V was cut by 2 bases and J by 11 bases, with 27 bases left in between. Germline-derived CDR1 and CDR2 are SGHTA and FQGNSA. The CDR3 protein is CASSLSEAESSRRLYTF. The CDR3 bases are TGTGCCAGCAGCTTATCTGAGGCAGAATCGAGCCGAAGACTTTACACCTTC.

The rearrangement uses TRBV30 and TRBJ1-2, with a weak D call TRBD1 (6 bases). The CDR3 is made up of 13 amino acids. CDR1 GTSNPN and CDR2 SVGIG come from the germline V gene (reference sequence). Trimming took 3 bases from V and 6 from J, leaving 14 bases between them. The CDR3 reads CAWRDTGQDGYTF. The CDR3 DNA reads TGTGCCTGGAGAGATACGGGACAAGATGGCTACACCTTC.

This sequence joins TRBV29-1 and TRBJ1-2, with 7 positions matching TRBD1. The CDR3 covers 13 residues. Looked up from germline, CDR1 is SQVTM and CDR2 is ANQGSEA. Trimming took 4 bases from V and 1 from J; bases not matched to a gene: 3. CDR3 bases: TGCAGCGTTGGACAGGGAGGTAACTATGGCTACACCTTC. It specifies CSVGQGGNYGYTF.

CDR3 sequence reads: CASSLKRDHSTDTQYF. CDR3 DNA: TGTGCCAGCAGCTTAAAGCGGGACCATAGCACAGATACGCAGTATTTT. The rearrangement joins TRBV5-4 to TRBJ2-3; 7 nucleotides agree with TRBD2. CDR3 length: 16 residues. J gave up 0 bases and V 2 bases, and 6 bases lay outside the gene matches. Germline values: CDR1 SGHNT, CDR2 YYREEE (reference sequence).

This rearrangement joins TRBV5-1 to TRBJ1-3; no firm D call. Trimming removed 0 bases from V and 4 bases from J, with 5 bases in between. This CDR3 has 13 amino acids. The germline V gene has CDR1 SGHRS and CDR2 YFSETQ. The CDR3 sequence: CASSLEQGNTIYF. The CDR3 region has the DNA TGCGCCAGCAGCTTGGAACAGGGAAACACCATATATTTT.

The CDR3 DNA is TGTGCCAGCAGCGTAGGACTAGCGGGAAGGACAGATACGCAGTATTTT. Protein sequence: CASSVGLAGRTDTQYF. The chain links TRBV5-8 to TRBJ2-3, with 12 bases fitting TRBD2. This CDR3 has 16 residues. With V trimmed by 4 bases and J by 3 bases, 6 bases remained unmatched. The germline V gene encodes CDR1 SGHTS and CDR2 YDEGEE.

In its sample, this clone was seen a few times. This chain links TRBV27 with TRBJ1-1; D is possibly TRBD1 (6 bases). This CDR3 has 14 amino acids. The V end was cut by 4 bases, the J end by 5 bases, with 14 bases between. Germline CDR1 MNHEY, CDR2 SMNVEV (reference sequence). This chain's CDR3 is CASSWVNRVTEAFF. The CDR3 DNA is TGTGCCAGCAGTTGGGTAAACAGGGTAACTGAAGCTTTCTTT.

CDR3 DNA: TGTGCCAGCAGTTACTCGGGACTAGCGGGAAGGGAGCTGTTTTTT. It translates to CASSYSGLAGRELFF. V gene TRBV6-5 combines with J gene TRBJ2-2; 13 nucleotides align to TRBD2. Trimming cost V 0 bases and J 9 bases; bases outside gene matches: 1. The length of the CDR3 is 15 residues. Germline V gene sequence: CDR1 MNHEY, CDR2 SVGAGI.

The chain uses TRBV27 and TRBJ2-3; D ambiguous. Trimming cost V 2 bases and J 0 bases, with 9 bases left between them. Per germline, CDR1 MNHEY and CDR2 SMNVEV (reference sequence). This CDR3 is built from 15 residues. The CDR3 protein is CASSLIPHSTDTQYF. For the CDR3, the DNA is TGTGCCAGCAGTTTAATTCCCCACAGCACAGATACGCAGTATTTT.

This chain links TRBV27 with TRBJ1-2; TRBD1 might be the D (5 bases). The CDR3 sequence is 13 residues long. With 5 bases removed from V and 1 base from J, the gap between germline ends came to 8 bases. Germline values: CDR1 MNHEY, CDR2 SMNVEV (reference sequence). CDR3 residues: CASSDSFNYGYTF. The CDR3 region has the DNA TGTGCCAGCAGTGACAGTTTTAACTATGGCTACACCTTC.

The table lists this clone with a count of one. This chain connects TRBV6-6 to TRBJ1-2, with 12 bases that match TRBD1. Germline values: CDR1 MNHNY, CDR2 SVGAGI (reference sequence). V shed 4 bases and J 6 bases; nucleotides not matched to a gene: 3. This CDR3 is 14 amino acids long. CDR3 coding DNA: TGTGCCAGCAGTTCGGGACAGGGGGCGAATGGCTACACCTTC. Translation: CASSSGQGANGYTF.